This T cell receptor beta chain was recovered during a study of graft-versus-host responses after intestinal transplantation (TCRdb year 2021). For the wider study: The transplants that recipients received were multivisceral, liver-intestinal, or isolated intestinal. To identify alloreactive clones, pre-transplant mixed lymphocyte reaction products were sequenced and compared with unstimulated pre-transplant donor and recipient T cells. The cohort enrolled approximately 24 intestinal transplant recipients including one retransplant, and a few patients lacking pretransplant specimens were excluded. Bulk TCR-beta CDR3 sequencing was used to track graft-versus-host and host-versus-graft alloreactive T cell clones in the graft, circulation and bone marrow after intestinal transplantation. Rather than being sequenced by the commercial service, samples from a few later patients were sequenced in-house on an Illumina MiSeq and processed with MiXCR. Every recipient was given anti-thymocyte globulin induction, followed by around three years of maintenance tacrolimus and steroids. A peak of at least 4% donor T cells among recipient peripheral blood mononuclear cells was the definition used for donor T cell macrochimerism. The full study reports these points: In patients with donor T cell macrochimerism, the allografts had high GvH to HvG T cell clonal ratios. The relatively low number and heterogeneity of intestinal transplant patients limited the conclusions. GvH clones were found in recipient bone marrow, and some of the GvH clones appeared earlier in ileal mucosa or blood, which is consistent with an intestinal mucosal origin. Early after transplant, peak levels of circulating GvH clones were found to be associated with declines in HvG clones.

The sample's time point, from its label and the paper: cells obtained before transplantation from donor or recipient. CD3+CD4+ and CD3+CD8+ populations were FACS-sorted from unstimulated pre-transplant donor and recipient cells taken from spleen or lymph nodes. The method was the immunoSEQ multiplex PCR assay. For most patients, genomic DNA was isolated with the Qiagen DNeasy Blood and Tissue Kit and sent frozen to Adaptive Biotechnologies for TCR sequencing. High-throughput TCR-beta CDR3 sequencing of genomic DNA from most patients was performed by Adaptive Biotechnologies. The source study handled its data this way. TCR sequencing data were retrieved from Adaptive's ImmunoSEQ software for 15 to 20 patients, whereas a few other patients were processed with MiXCR and VDJtools. CD4 versus CD8 sorting errors were corrected by removing sequences found in both subsets at a frequency ratio below 5:1. CDR3 nucleotide sequences shared between donor and recipient were removed because the origin of such sequences could not be assigned. To count as alloreactive, a clone needed at least 2-fold expansion over unstimulated cells and a minimum CFSE-low frequency of 0.002% (template counts) or 0.001% (read counts). Clones detected in sequenced pre-transplant spleen, lymph node, or MLR CFSE-low populations of the donor or recipient were defined as mappable. Cumulative frequency of alloreactive clones was calculated as a percentage of all sequences weighted by copy number. What TCRdb holds here is the immuneACCESS table cut down to in-frame rearrangements. Part of the clones is not present; checked against another copy, under half of the missing clones reflect an unresolved V gene, and the others are unexplained. V and J calls and clone size come straight from that table; D and trimming were deduced from the DNA. This sample holds 100,000 to 120,000 clones; around 93% were observed only once. The ten largest make up less than 0.55% of the sample.

For this clone: Its recognized antigen is unknown. Per-nucleotide qualities are absent, and no much larger clonotype sits a single base away.

V and J lose 2 bases and 0 bases, and a span of 10 bases separates them. There are 15 amino acids in the CDR3, from cysteine to phenylalanine inclusive. Only the CDR3 DNA is retained, 45 bases long and in frame from the first base. CDR1 is given as MDHEN and CDR2 as SYDVKM, both from the germline V gene. The TCR was taken from a human donor who received an intestinal transplant. Sequenced here: unstimulated CD8+ T cells sorted from spleen or lymph node cells, sampled before intestinal transplant. The V gene is TRBV28 and the J gene is TRBJ1-1; too little of a D gene remains to name it. The DNA sequence is TGTGCCAGCAGTTTACGTGCGCTACTGAACACTGAAGCTTTCTTT. Its product reads: CASSLRALLNTEAFF.